The clone carrying this TCR beta chain has just a few counts. Its antigen is unidentified. This specimen belongs to a study of blood T cells in healthy people across ages. Study-wide points: Expanded clonotype shifts may have been confounded, as the donors had an unknown CMV status. It was held that diversity estimates obtained from one million T cells represented underestimates.

The second PCR ran about 6 to 11 cycles with a sample-barcoded 5' primer and J-beta primers. TCRdb called the 5' RACE reads again in MiXCR, with one record for every CDR3 protein. This repertoire shows just under 550,000 distinct CDR3 sequences, about 25% found once; its top ten account for less than 9%. Germline-derived CDR1 and CDR2 are KGHDR and SFDVKD. The CDR3 sequence is 16 residues long. These data also formed part of another study, on T cells of mothers and their children. That work adds: The whole RNA yield was converted to cDNA, around 1.5 ug per 15 ul. The M1S primer of the second PCR added sample barcodes and 2-4 random nucleotides.

The TCR originated in a boy younger than 18 in good health. This rearrangement joins TRBV24-1 to TRBJ2-5, with 7 positions matching TRBD1. The J call may be faulty, since TRBJ2-1 better matches the DNA end. The specimen was blood. The CDR3 spells CATSESGTVTYNEQFF. DNA for the CDR3: TGTGCCACCAGTGAATCCGGGACAGTGACCTACAATGAGCAGTTCTTC.